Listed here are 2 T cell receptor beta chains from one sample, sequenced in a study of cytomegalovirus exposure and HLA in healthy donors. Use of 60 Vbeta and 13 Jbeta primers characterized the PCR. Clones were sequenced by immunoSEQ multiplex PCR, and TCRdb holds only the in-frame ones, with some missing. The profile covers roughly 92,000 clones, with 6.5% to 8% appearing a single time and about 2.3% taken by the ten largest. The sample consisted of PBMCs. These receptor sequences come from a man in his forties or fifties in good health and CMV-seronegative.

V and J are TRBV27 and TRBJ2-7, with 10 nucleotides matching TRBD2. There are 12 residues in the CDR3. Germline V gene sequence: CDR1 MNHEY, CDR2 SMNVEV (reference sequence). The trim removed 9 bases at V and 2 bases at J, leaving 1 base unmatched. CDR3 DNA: TGTGCCAGTGGGACTAGCGCCTACGAGCAGTACTTC. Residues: CASGTSAYEQYF.

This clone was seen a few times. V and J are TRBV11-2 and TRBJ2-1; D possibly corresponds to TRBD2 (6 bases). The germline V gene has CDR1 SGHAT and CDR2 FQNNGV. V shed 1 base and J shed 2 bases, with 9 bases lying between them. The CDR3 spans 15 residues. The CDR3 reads CASSLAGGTYNEQFF. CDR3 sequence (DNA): TGTGCCAGCAGCTTAGCTGGCGGGACCTACAATGAGCAGTTCTTC.